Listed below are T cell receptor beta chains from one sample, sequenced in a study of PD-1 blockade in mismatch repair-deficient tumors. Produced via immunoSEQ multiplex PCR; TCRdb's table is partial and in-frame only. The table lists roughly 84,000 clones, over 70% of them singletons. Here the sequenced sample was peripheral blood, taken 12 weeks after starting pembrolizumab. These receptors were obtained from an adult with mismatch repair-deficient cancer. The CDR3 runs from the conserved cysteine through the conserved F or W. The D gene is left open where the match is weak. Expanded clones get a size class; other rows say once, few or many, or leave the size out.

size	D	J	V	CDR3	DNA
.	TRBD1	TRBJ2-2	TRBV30	CAWSVPRTGLGANTGELFF	TGTGCCTGGAGTGTACCAAGGACAGGGTTGGGTGCGAACACCGGGGAGCTGTTTTTT
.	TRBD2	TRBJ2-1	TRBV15	CATSRVQSGSNEQFF	TGTGCCACCAGCAGAGTCCAGAGCGGGAGCAATGAGCAGTTCTTC
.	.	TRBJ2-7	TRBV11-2	CASSFISRGFDYEQYF	TGTGCCAGCAGCTTCATATCTCGAGGGTTTGACTACGAGCAGTACTTC
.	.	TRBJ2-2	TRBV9	CASSEGTFTGELFF	TGTGCCAGCAGCGAGGGGACATTCACCGGGGAGCTGTTTTTT
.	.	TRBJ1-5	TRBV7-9	CASSLVNSNQPQHF	TGTGCCAGCAGCTTAGTTAACAGTAATCAGCCCCAGCATTTT
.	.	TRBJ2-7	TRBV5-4	CASSFGGNPPEQYF	TGTGCCAGCAGCTTCGGGGGAAATCCACCCGAGCAGTACTTC
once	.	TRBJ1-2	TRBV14	CASSLTGTDHYGYTF	TGTGCCAGCAGCCTAACCGGTACAGACCACTATGGCTACACCTTC
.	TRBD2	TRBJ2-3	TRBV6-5	CASTKAGTSTDTQYF	TGTGCCAGCACCAAAGCGGGAACTAGCACAGATACGCAGTATTTT
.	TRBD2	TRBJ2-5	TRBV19	CASSMASGSSGETQYF	TGTGCCAGTAGTATGGCTAGCGGGAGCTCGGGAGAGACCCAGTACTTC
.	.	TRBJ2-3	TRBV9	CASSVQVSDTQYF	TGTGCCAGCAGCGTTCAGGTTTCAGATACGCAGTATTTT
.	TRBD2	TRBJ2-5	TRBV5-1	CASSFLLAGGPETQYF	TGCGCCAGCAGCTTCCTACTAGCGGGAGGGCCCGAGACCCAGTACTTC
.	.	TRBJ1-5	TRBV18	CASSVDNGNQPQHF	TGTGCCAGCTCAGTGGACAATGGCAATCAGCCCCAGCATTTT
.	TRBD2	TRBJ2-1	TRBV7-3	CASSPRVAGTYNEQFF	TGTGCCAGCAGCCCCAGGGTAGCGGGAACCTACAATGAGCAGTTCTTC
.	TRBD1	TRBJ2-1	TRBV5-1	CASSLTGANEQFF	TGCGCCAGCAGCTTAACAGGGGCAAATGAGCAGTTCTTC
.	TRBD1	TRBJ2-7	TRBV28	CASSLAGQGADEQYF	TGTGCCAGCAGTTTAGCGGGACAGGGGGCGGACGAGCAGTACTTC
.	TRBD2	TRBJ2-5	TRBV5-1	CASSLDGASGMVQETQYF	TGCGCCAGCAGCTTGGATGGGGCTAGCGGGATGGTCCAAGAGACCCAGTACTTC
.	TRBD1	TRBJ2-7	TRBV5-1	CASSFGQAYEQYF	TGCGCCAGCAGCTTCGGACAGGCATACGAGCAGTACTTC
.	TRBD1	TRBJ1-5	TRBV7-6	CASSLVTGLNQPQHF	TGTGCCAGCAGCTTAGTGACAGGGCTAAATCAGCCCCAGCATTTT
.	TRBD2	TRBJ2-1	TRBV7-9	CASSKGSLAGESDEQFF	TGTGCCAGCAGCAAGGGGTCCCTAGCGGGAGAAAGCGATGAGCAGTTCTTC
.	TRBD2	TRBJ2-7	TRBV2	CASMFTAGVNEQYF	TGTGCCAGCATGTTTACAGCGGGAGTAAACGAGCAGTACTTC
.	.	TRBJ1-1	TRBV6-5	CASSRTANTEAFF	TGTGCCAGCAGTCGGACGGCGAACACTGAAGCTTTCTTT
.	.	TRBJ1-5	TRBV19	CASSIGGGRVYQPQHF	TGTGCCAGTAGTATTGGGGGTGGCAGGGTTTATCAGCCCCAGCATTTT
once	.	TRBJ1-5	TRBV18	CASSPLPEGGNQPQHF	TGTGCCAGCTCACCACTACCGGAGGGGGGTAATCAGCCCCAGCATTTT
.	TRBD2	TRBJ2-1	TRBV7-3	CASSLTRDGGNEQFF	TGTGCCAGCAGCTTAACACGGGACGGGGGGAATGAGCAGTTCTTC
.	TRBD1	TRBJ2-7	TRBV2	CATGQGSYEQYF	TGTGCCACAGGACAGGGATCCTACGAGCAGTACTTC
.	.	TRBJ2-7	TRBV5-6	CASSTGRPIYEQYF	TGTGCCAGTTCTACAGGGCGGCCTATCTACGAGCAGTACTTC
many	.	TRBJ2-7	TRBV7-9	CASSSGLLEQYF	TGTGCCAGCAGCTCGGGACTCCTCGAGCAGTACTTC
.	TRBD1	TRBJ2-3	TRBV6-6	CATSRDRLTDTQYF	TGTGCCACCTCTCGGGACAGGCTCACAGATACGCAGTATTTT
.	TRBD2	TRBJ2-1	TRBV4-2	CASSQEKLAGGYNEQFF	TGTGCCAGCAGCCAGGAAAAACTAGCGGGAGGGTACAATGAGCAGTTCTTC